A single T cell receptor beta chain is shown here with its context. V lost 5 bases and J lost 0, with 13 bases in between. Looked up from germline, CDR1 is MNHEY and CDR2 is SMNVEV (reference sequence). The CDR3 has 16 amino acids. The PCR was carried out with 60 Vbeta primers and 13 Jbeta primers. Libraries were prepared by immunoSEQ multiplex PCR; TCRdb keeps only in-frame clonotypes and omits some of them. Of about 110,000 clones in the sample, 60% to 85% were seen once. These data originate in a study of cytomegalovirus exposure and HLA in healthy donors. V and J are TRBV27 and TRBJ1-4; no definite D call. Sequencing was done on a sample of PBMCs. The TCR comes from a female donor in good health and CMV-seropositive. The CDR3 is CASSPERPATNEKLFF. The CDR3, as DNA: TGTGCCAGCAGTCCGGAGAGACCCGCAACTAATGAAAAACTGTTTTTT.